The 3 T cell receptor beta chains reported below all come from one sample, sequenced in a study of blood T cell repertoires in COVID-19. Assay: immunoSEQ multiplex PCR; the TCRdb copy retains only in-frame clones and omits some. The sample lists roughly 300,000 clones; approximately 85% were seen once. Sequenced input: peripheral blood. The receptor set was obtained from a human donor in a cohort sampled during active COVID-19.

The V gene is TRBV11-2, the J gene TRBJ2-7, with TRBD1 matching 7 bases. The CDR3 spans 17 residues. Trimming at V came to 4 bases and at J to 1 base, leaving 13 bases not matched to a gene. Per germline, CDR1 SGHAT and CDR2 FQNNGV. The CDR3 region has the DNA TGTGCCAGCAGCTCGCTCCCTGGACAGGAACTATCCTACGAGCAGTACTTC. Translated, it gives CASSSLPGQELSYEQYF.

This chain uses TRBV5-1 with TRBJ1-1; 7 bases align to TRBD1. This CDR3 spans 16 amino acids. J lost 6 bases, V lost 0 bases, and 11 bases had no gene match. CDR1 is SGHRS, CDR2 YFSETQ, per germline. The CDR3 region is CASSLEDRIFSSEAFF. CDR3 in DNA: TGCGCCAGCAGCTTGGAGGACAGGATATTTTCCTCTGAAGCTTTCTTT.

The chain has TRBV7-9 and TRBJ2-1, with a possible D match to TRBD2 (7 bases). The CDR3 sequence is 14 residues long. V dropped 1 base and J dropped 9 bases, with 13 bases sitting between them. CDR1 SEHNR and CDR2 FQNEAQ come from the germline V gene (reference sequence). The CDR3 region is CASSLEGGAGEQFF. The CDR3 DNA reads TGTGCCAGCAGCTTAGAAGGGGGGGCAGGTGAGCAGTTCTTC.